This TCR beta chain was identified during a study of OX40 agonist ivuxolimab in advanced cancers. Findings and limits, study-wide: Also showing low normalized T-cell clonal expansion were some of the nonresponders. In general, CD8+ T cells held more expanded clones than CD4+ did, on average.

Concerning this clone: As yet, its antigen is unknown.

The CDR3 consists of 14 residues. Looked up from germline, CDR1 is SGDLS and CDR2 is YYNGEE. Trimming at V came to 1 base and at J to 5 bases, leaving 4 bases not matched to a gene. TCRdb keeps only in-frame clones here, not all; method: immunoSEQ multiplex PCR. The sample has approximately 68,000 clones, about 89% seen once. Enrollment shut out patients with autoimmune disease history or systemic immunosuppression. The TCR originated in an adult with an advanced solid tumor such as melanoma, head and neck, liver or kidney cancer. The sample in question was CD4+ or CD8+ T cells sorted from blood, obtained in a trial of the OX40 agonist ivuxolimab. The chain recombines TRBV9 with TRBJ1-1, with TRBD1 matching 8 bases. CDR3 nucleotide sequence: TGTGCCAGCAGCGTAAGGCAGGGGGCAACTGAAGCTTTCTTT. Protein product: CASSVRQGATEAFF.